This T cell receptor beta chain originates from a study of blood T cells in healthy people across ages. Roughly 10 milliliters of peripheral blood were drawn from each donor. The CDR3 extends over 16 amino acids. Germline CDR1 SGHKS, CDR2 YYEKEE (reference sequence). The V end was cut by 4 bases, the J end by 0 bases, with 14 bases between. Alongside a J-beta primer mix, a sample-barcoded 5' primer served in a second PCR lasting about 7 to 11 cycles. Each CDR3 protein gets one entry after TCRdb re-called the 5' RACE reads with MiXCR. The sample shows approximately 690,000 distinct CDR3 sequences, 58% of them seen only once.

Material for sequencing was blood. V usage is TRBV5-5 and J usage is TRBJ1-3; D uncertain. This receptor was obtained from a man aged 60 to 69 in good health. The CDR3 nucleotides read TGTGCCAGCAGCCTCGTGGGGAGCAGCTCTGGAAACACCATATATTTT. Amino acid sequence: CASSLVGSSSGNTIYF. Supplemented by reference TRBV5-5 and TRBJ1-3, the full variable domain reads DAGVTQSPTHLIKTRGQQVTLRCSPISGHKSVSWYQQVLGQGPQFIFQYYEKEERGRGNFPDRFSARQFPNYSSELNVNALLLGDSALYLCASSLVGSSSGNTIYFGEGSWLTVV.